The TCR beta chain under discussion was sequenced for a study of T-cell memory formation after mild COVID-19. Study conclusions and caveats: Clones that contracted clustered mainly in CM and EM if CD4+ and in EMRA if CD8+.

TCRdb independently ran MiXCR on the 5' RACE reads; one entry per CDR3 protein. This sample has 550,000 to 600,000 distinct CDR3 sequences; about 22% occur once, and the top ten carry about 8.2%. As to this clonotype: What it binds is unknown.

The CDR3 runs to 16 residues. The junction had 7 bases not matched to a gene; V was cut back by 4 bases and J by 5 bases. Germline V gives CDR1 SGHRS, CDR2 YFSETQ. Sequenced material: PBMCs or a T cell subset sorted from them (not recorded which). The chain carries TRBV5-1 and TRBJ2-3; TRBD2 matches at 13 bases. The TCR was taken from an adult woman who had mild COVID-19 (a few samples of this study predate the infection). Cell type and time point are not known. The DNA of the CDR3 is TGCGCCAGCAGCGGGGGACTAGCGGGAATTCAAGATACGCAGTATTTT. It yields the protein CASSGGLAGIQDTQYF.